Below are 15 T cell receptor beta chains sequenced from a single sample in a study of cytomegalovirus exposure and HLA in healthy donors. It was with 60 Vbeta and 13 Jbeta primers that the PCR ran. Libraries were prepared by immunoSEQ multiplex PCR; TCRdb keeps only in-frame clonotypes and omits some of them. The sample has about 100,000 clones, 75% seen once. The specimen sequenced was PBMCs. All receptors derive from a man between 50 and 59 years old in good health and CMV-seronegative.

This rearrangement joins TRBV15 to TRBJ2-7, with unresolved D. The CDR3 loop spans 14 amino acids. The V end lost 1 base, the J end lost 1 base, and 8 bases lay between the germline ends. Germline-derived CDR1 and CDR2 are LNHNV and YYDKDF (reference sequence). CDR3 bases: TGTGCCACCAGCAGAGTGTCGTTGTCCTACGAGCAGTACTTC. Translated: CATSRVSLSYEQYF.

This chain links TRBV5-1 with TRBJ2-3, with D perhaps TRBD1 (6 bases). CDR3 size: 15 residues. V was cut by 4 bases and J by 2 bases, with 14 bases left in between. From germline, CDR1 is SGHRS and CDR2 YFSETQ. The CDR3 loop is CASSPGTTTTDTQYF. CDR3 in DNA: TGCGCCAGCAGCCCCGGGACAACAACCACAGATACGCAGTATTTT.

This clone was recorded only once. V is TRBV4-3 and J is TRBJ1-2; unclear D gene. The CDR3 is made up of 14 amino acids. Germline lookup yields CDR1 LGHNA and CDR2 YSLEER. Trimming pared 0 bases from V and 3 bases from J, leaving 8 bases between. CDR3 DNA: TGCGCCAGCAGCCAAGAAATCCGGGACTATGGCTACACCTTC. This sequence encodes CASSQEIRDYGYTF.

V gene TRBV28 combines with J gene TRBJ2-1; 7 positions agree with TRBD2. After removal of 5 bases from V and 8 bases from J, the junction contained 15 bases not matched to a gene. The CDR3 runs 16 residues. Germline CDR1 MDHEN, CDR2 SYDVKM. Here the CDR3 reads CASSLATSGVGDEQFF. CDR3 DNA sequence: TGTGCCAGCAGTCTAGCGACGAGCGGGGTGGGGGATGAGCAGTTCTTC.

This CDR3 reads CASLGLALFEQYF. The CDR3 bases are TGTGCCAGCCTTGGGCTGGCTCTCTTCGAGCAGTACTTC. V gene TRBV28 combines with J gene TRBJ2-7; D gene unclear. V was cut by 8 bases and J by 6 bases, with 17 bases left in between. Germline values: CDR1 MDHEN, CDR2 SYDVKM. The CDR3 has 13 amino acids.

A few counts support this clone. This sequence joins TRBV6-1 and TRBJ1-1, with 11 bases matching TRBD1. V trimming: 6 bases; J trimming: 3 bases; junction bases outside the gene matches: 6. Germline-derived CDR1 and CDR2 are MNHNS and SASEGT. The CDR3 sequence is 15 residues long. Written as DNA, the CDR3 is TGTGCCAGCAGAGGACAGGGGGCAGGGGACACTGAAGCTTTCTTT. This sequence encodes CASRGQGAGDTEAFF.

There are a few counts of this clone. V gene TRBV18 combines with J gene TRBJ2-6; D may be TRBD2 (5 bases). Germline-derived CDR1 and CDR2 are KGHSH and LQKENI. The CDR3 consists of 20 residues. V was pared by 4 bases and J by 1 base, with 23 bases between. CDR3 sequence reads: CASSHELEVIARSGANVLTF. The CDR3 nucleotides read TGTGCCAGCTCACATGAGCTGGAGGTCATAGCCCGTTCTGGGGCCAACGTCCTGACTTTC.

The J gene is TRBJ2-3, the V gene TRBV6-5, with D possibly being TRBD1 (5 bases). The germline gives CDR1 MNHEY, CDR2 SVGAGI. V shed 6 bases and J shed 0 bases, with 10 bases lying between them. The CDR3 covers 14 residues. As DNA, the CDR3 is TGTGCCAGCAGACAGACAGCTAGCACAGATACGCAGTATTTT. It is translated as CASRQTASTDTQYF.

The chain is built from TRBV30 and TRBJ1-4, with 7 bases aligning to TRBD1. Germline V gene lookup returns CDR1 GTSNPN and CDR2 SVGIG (reference sequence). This CDR3 contains 13 residues. The J segment lost 5 bases and the V segment lost 5 bases, leaving 5 bases of the junction unmatched. The CDR3 sequence: CAWGKGQNEKLFF. The CDR3 DNA reads TGTGCCTGGGGGAAGGGACAGAATGAAAAACTGTTTTTT.

This sequence joins TRBV14 and TRBJ1-2, with a possible D match to TRBD1 (6 bases). The CDR3 is made up of 13 amino acids. In germline, CDR1 is SGHDN, CDR2 FVKESK. V lost 3 bases and J 8 bases, leaving 13 bases between the germline ends. The CDR3 protein is CASSHRGPEGYTF. In DNA, the CDR3 is TGTGCCAGCAGCCACAGGGGTCCCGAAGGCTACACCTTC.

The chain links TRBV29-1 to TRBJ2-5, with D perhaps matching TRBD1 (6 bases). The CDR3 contains 14 residues. The germline V gene has CDR1 SQVTM and CDR2 ANQGSEA. Trimming took off 4 bases at V and 0 bases at J, with 12 bases between the two ends. This chain's CDR3 is CSVGGQLYQETQYF. As DNA, the CDR3 is TGCAGCGTTGGCGGACAGTTGTACCAAGAGACCCAGTACTTC.

The genes are TRBV14 and TRBJ1-4, with TRBD1 identical over 8 bases. CDR1 is SGHDN, CDR2 FVKESK, per germline. The CDR3 is 16 amino acids. The trim removed 0 bases at V and 10 bases at J, leaving 10 bases unmatched. This CDR3 is CASSQEDGQGSGKLFF. DNA for the CDR3: TGTGCCAGCAGCCAAGAGGACGGACAGGGTAGCGGAAAACTGTTTTTT.

V is TRBV18 and J is TRBJ2-6, with TRBD1 matching over 10 bases. J gave up 8 bases and V 3 bases, and 4 bases lay outside the gene matches. Looked up from germline, CDR1 is KGHSH and CDR2 is LQKENI. CDR3 length equals 15 residues. The CDR3 coding sequence is TGTGCCAGCTCACCCCGACAGGGGGCTTCCAACGTCCTGACTTTC. Protein: CASSPRQGASNVLTF.

This clone was detected only a few times. The V and J genes are TRBV5-8 and TRBJ2-5, with 11 bases fitting TRBD2. The length of the CDR3 is 16 residues. Losses at the gene ends were 0 bases for V and 2 bases for J; bases not matched to a gene: 3. Germline V lookup: CDR1 SGHTS, CDR2 YDEGEE. The CDR3, as DNA: TGTGCCAGCAGCTTGGGACTAGCGGGAAATCAAGAGACCCAGTACTTC. Protein sequence: CASSLGLAGNQETQYF.

The J gene is TRBJ1-4, the V gene TRBV4-2; tentatively, D is TRBD1 (5 bases). The germline V gene has CDR1 LGHNA and CDR2 YNFKEQ. V was trimmed by 5 bases and J by 3 bases, leaving 19 bases between them. This CDR3 has 17 amino acids. Here the CDR3 reads CASSESRGGGANEKLFF. The CDR3 DNA sequence: TGTGCCAGCAGCGAAAGTAGGGGCGGGGGGGCTAATGAAAAACTGTTTTTT.